A single sample is the source of the 30 T cell receptor beta chains below, sequenced in a study of T cell responses to AZD1222 COVID-19 vaccine. Clones were sequenced by immunoSEQ multiplex PCR, and TCRdb holds only the in-frame ones, with some missing. The table lists about 150,000 clones, 90% of them singletons. The input for sequencing was peripheral blood, taken on day 0 of AZD1222 vaccination. Every receptor here comes from an adult in good health.

This chain connects TRBV27 to TRBJ2-7; D possibly corresponds to TRBD2 (6 bases). CDR1 is MNHEY and CDR2 is SMNVEV in the germline V gene (reference sequence). This CDR3 is 15 amino acids long. V was cut by 5 bases and J by 3 bases, with 17 bases left in between. CDR3: CASSLSPGSYYEQYF. DNA of the CDR3: TGTGCCAGCAGTCTCTCCCCCGGGAGTTACTACGAGCAGTACTTC.

The chain has TRBV18 and TRBJ1-2; D is uncertain. The V gene lost 3 bases and the J gene lost 8 bases, with 10 bases spanning the gap. There are 12 residues in the CDR3. Germline CDR1 and CDR2: KGHSH and LQKENI. The CDR3 coding sequence is TGTGCCAGCTCACCGGCAGGATGGGGCTACACCTTC. Translation gives CASSPAGWGYTF.

V usage is TRBV3-1 (or the pseudogene TRBV3-2) and J usage is TRBJ2-3, with D perhaps given as TRBD1 or TRBD2 (5 bases each). The CDR3 contains 16 residues. Germline V gene lookup returns CDR1 LGHDT and CDR2 YNNKEL (reference sequence). Trimming shortened V by 4 bases and J by 2 bases, and 16 bases separated the two germline ends. For the CDR3, the DNA is TGTGCCAGCAGCCGAGGGGTCGGGCGGTTCACAGATACGCAGTATTTT. Translation: CASSRGVGRFTDTQYF.

This clone was seen once. This sequence joins TRBV28 and TRBJ2-7, with D uncertain. The CDR3 loop spans 14 amino acids. Trimming cost V 7 bases and J 5 bases, with 18 bases left between them. CDR1 is MDHEN, CDR2 SYDVKM, per germline. DNA for the CDR3: TGTGCCAGCACCATGGGTTCTAGTTCGAACGAGCAGTACTTC. The encoded protein is CASTMGSSSNEQYF. The full variable domain, completed using reference TRBV28 and TRBJ2-7, is DVKVTQSSRYLVKRTGEKVFLECVQDMDHENMFWYRQDPGLGLRLIYFSYDVKMKEKGDIPEGYSVSREKKERFSLILESASTNQTSMYLCASTMGSSSNEQYFGPGTRLTVT.

The V call is TRBV2, the J call TRBJ1-1, with D hard to call. The V end was cut by 3 bases, the J end by 7 bases, with 6 bases between. CDR3 length: 11 residues. Germline V lookup: CDR1 SNHLY, CDR2 FYNNEI. The CDR3 reads CASSDGGEAFF. The CDR3 DNA reads TGTGCCAGCAGTGATGGCGGTGAAGCTTTCTTT.

V and J are TRBV25-1 and TRBJ2-5; D may be TRBD2 (7 bases). Trimming shortened V by 0 bases and J by 1 base, and 9 bases separated the two germline ends. CDR1 is MGHDK, CDR2 SYGVNS, per germline. The CDR3 runs to 15 residues. The CDR3, as DNA: TGTGCCAGCAGTGAATATAGGGGGGGCCAAGAGACCCAGTACTTC. This encodes CASSEYRGGQETQYF.

The chain combines TRBV13 with TRBJ2-3; weak D call: TRBD2 (6 bases). The CDR3 has 13 amino acids. In germline, CDR1 is PRHDT, CDR2 FYEKMQ (reference sequence). V lost 5 bases and J 5 bases, leaving 11 bases between the germline ends. The CDR3 region is CASSTTRGDTQYF. As DNA, the CDR3 is TGTGCCAGCAGCACGACTAGGGGAGATACGCAGTATTTT.

The chain combines TRBV2 with TRBJ2-6; 10 bases line up with TRBD1. The germline V gene encodes CDR1 SNHLY and CDR2 FYNNEI. CDR3 size: 19 residues. With 5 bases clipped from V and 0 bases from J, the junction kept 10 bases outside the gene matches. The CDR3 coding sequence is TGTGCCAGCAGTTTCCTTCCGGGACAGGGGCTCTCTGGGGCCAACGTCCTGACTTTC. It codes for CASSFLPGQGLSGANVLTF.

V is TRBV24-1 and J is TRBJ1-4, with 11 bases matching TRBD1. The V gene end was trimmed by 4 bases and the J gene end by 5 bases; junction bases not matched to a gene: 2. Germline V CDR1 and CDR2: KGHDR, SFDVKD. This CDR3 has 15 amino acids. The DNA for the CDR3 is TGTGCCACCAGTGACCGGACAGGGGGCAATGAAAAACTGTTTTTT. Residues: CATSDRTGGNEKLFF.

V usage is TRBV5-1 and J usage is TRBJ1-1; perhaps TRBD1 as D (6 bases). This CDR3 has 15 residues. V was trimmed by 4 bases and J by 5 bases, leaving 18 bases between them. Germline V gives CDR1 SGHRS, CDR2 YFSETQ. The CDR3 reads CASSQDTGRRTEAFF. The CDR3 DNA reads as TGCGCCAGCAGCCAGGATACAGGGCGGCGAACTGAAGCTTTCTTT.

The chain uses TRBV7-9 and TRBJ1-2, with D possibly TRBD1 on 5 matching bases. Between the trimmed V and J ends, which lost 5 bases and 4 bases, there was a span of 17 bases. Per the germline V gene, CDR1 is SEHNR and CDR2 is FQNEAQ (reference sequence). The CDR3 totals 15 residues. This CDR3 is CASSLRGTFSYGYTF. Written as DNA, the CDR3 is TGTGCCAGCAGCCTACGAGGGACCTTCAGCTATGGCTACACCTTC.

The chain has TRBV7-9 and TRBJ1-3; a weak D match, TRBD1 (5 bases). The CDR3 contains 13 residues. Germline V CDR1 and CDR2: SEHNR, FQNEAQ (reference sequence). Trimming cost V 6 bases and J 2 bases, with 8 bases left between them. The CDR3 DNA follows: TGTGCCAGCAGGGGACGAGCTGGAAACACCATATATTTT. Translated: CASRGRAGNTIYF. The full variable domain, its missing parts supplied by reference TRBV7-9 and TRBJ1-3, is DTGVSQNPRHKITKRGQNVTFRCDPISEHNRLYWYRQTLGQGPEFLTYFQNEAQLEKSRLLSDRFSAERPKGSFSTLEIQRTEQGDSAMYLCASRGRAGNTIYFGEGSWLTVV.

This sequence joins TRBV18 and TRBJ1-5, with a weak D call TRBD1 (5 bases). Trimming removed 2 bases at V and 0 bases at J, with 11 bases between. CDR3 length: 16 amino acids. Germline V gene sequence: CDR1 KGHSH, CDR2 LQKENI. This CDR3 reads CASSPMNQGSNQPQHF. CDR3 coding DNA: TGTGCCAGCTCACCAATGAATCAGGGTAGCAATCAGCCCCAGCATTTT.

The chain is built from TRBV5-6 and TRBJ1-5; D is ambiguous. CDR1 SGHDT and CDR2 YYEEEE come from the germline V gene. Trimming cost V 7 bases and J 3 bases, with 14 bases left between them. CDR3 length: 14 amino acids. CDR3 region: CASWRRGINQPQHF. Written as DNA, the CDR3 is TGTGCCAGCTGGAGGCGGGGAATCAATCAGCCCCAGCATTTT.

The J gene is TRBJ1-1, the V gene TRBV5-1, with unresolved D. Between the trimmed V and J ends, which lost 3 bases and 0 bases, there was a span of 6 bases. The CDR3 consists of 13 residues. CDR1 is SGHRS, CDR2 YFSETQ, per germline. CDR3 sequence (DNA): TGCGCCAGCAGCTGGGATATGAACACTGAAGCTTTCTTT. Protein product: CASSWDMNTEAFF. Full variable domain (outside the CDR3, taken from reference TRBV5-1 and TRBJ1-1): KAGVTQTPRYLIKTRGQQVTLSCSPISGHRSVSWYQQTPGQGLQFLFEYFSETQRNKGNFPGRFSGRQFSNSRSEMNVSTLELGDSALYLCASSWDMNTEAFFGQGTRLTVV.

This chain uses TRBV4-1 with TRBJ1-5; tentative D call: TRBD1 (5 bases). V was pared by 0 bases and J by 0 bases, with 12 bases between. From germline, CDR1 is MGHRA and CDR2 YSYEKL. The CDR3 spans 17 residues. CDR3 coding DNA: TGCGCCAGCAGCCAAGATATCGGGGGTAGTAGCAATCAGCCCCAGCATTTT. Amino acid sequence: CASSQDIGGSSNQPQHF.

The chain carries TRBV28 and TRBJ1-5, with D uncertain. Between the trimmed V and J ends, which lost 9 bases and 7 bases, there was a span of 16 bases. CDR3 length: 13 residues. Germline-derived CDR1 and CDR2 are MDHEN and SYDVKM. The CDR3 nucleotides are TGTGCCAGTTCGGACCGGGCGAGACAGCCCCAGCATTTT. It yields the protein CASSDRARQPQHF.

V and J are TRBV24-1 and TRBJ1-1, with D uncertain. Germline CDR1 and CDR2: KGHDR and SFDVKD. Trimming took 4 bases from V and 2 from J, leaving 7 bases between them. The CDR3 extends over 13 amino acids. The CDR3: CATSDLKNTEAFF. CDR3 bases: TGTGCCACCAGTGACCTCAAAAACACTGAAGCTTTCTTT.

The rearrangement links TRBV10-3 to TRBJ2-7; D gene uncertain. In germline, CDR1 is ENHRY, CDR2 SYGVKD. Trimming took off 7 bases at V and 4 bases at J, with 14 bases between the two ends. The CDR3 covers 13 residues. The CDR3 DNA is TGTGCCATCAAAATAGCAGCCCATTACGAGCAGTACTTC. Residues: CAIKIAAHYEQYF.

The gene calls are TRBV19 and TRBJ1-1, with a tentative D call TRBD1 (6 bases). The CDR3 is 15 amino acids. V lost 2 bases and J lost 3, with 13 bases in between. Germline lookup yields CDR1 LNHDA and CDR2 SQIVND (reference sequence). This CDR3 is CASSIRGRGDTEAFF. The CDR3 nucleotides are TGTGCCAGTAGTATACGGGGGCGCGGCGACACTGAAGCTTTCTTT.

CDR3 sequence: CASRIPGGGPLHF. CDR3 in DNA: TGCGCCAGCAGGATCCCTGGTGGGGGACCCCTCCACTTT. The chain is built from TRBV5-1 and TRBJ1-6, with D possibly being TRBD1 (5 bases). V shed 5 bases and J shed 12 bases, with 15 bases lying between them. The CDR3 runs 13 residues. CDR1 and CDR2 (germline): SGHRS, YFSETQ.

This rearrangement joins TRBV11-3 to TRBJ1-1; D is unclear. The CDR3 is made up of 11 amino acids. The V end was cut by 8 bases, the J end by 1 base, with 5 bases between. Germline-derived CDR1 and CDR2 are SGHNT and YENEEA. CDR3 loop: CASGRNTEAFF. The CDR3 DNA is TGTGCCAGCGGGAGGAACACTGAAGCTTTCTTT.

CDR3 protein: CASSLAAGTGVNTEAFF. DNA of the CDR3: TGCGCCAGCAGCTTGGCGGCAGGTACGGGGGTGAACACTGAAGCTTTCTTT. V usage is TRBV5-1 and J usage is TRBJ1-1; a weak D match, TRBD1 (5 bases). V was clipped by 0 bases and J by 0 bases, with 15 bases between them. The CDR3 totals 17 residues. Germline CDR1 is SGHRS and CDR2 is YFSETQ.

The gene calls are TRBV10-3 and TRBJ1-4; D gene ambiguous. The length of the CDR3 is 13 residues. Trimming cost V 7 bases and J 7 bases, with 13 bases left between them. Germline V gene lookup returns CDR1 ENHRY and CDR2 SYGVKD. CDR3 protein: CAITPNEGEKLFF. CDR3 coding DNA: TGTGCCATCACGCCCAACGAGGGTGAAAAACTGTTTTTT.

This clone turned up a few times. V and J are TRBV10-3 and TRBJ1-4; D possibly corresponds to TRBD1 (6 bases). Per germline, CDR1 ENHRY and CDR2 SYGVKD. The V end lost 6 bases, the J end lost 10 bases, and 15 bases lay between the germline ends. CDR3 length: 13 amino acids. The CDR3 DNA reads TGTGCCATCAGCCAACAGGGATACAGAAAACTGTTTTTT. It codes for CAISQQGYRKLFF.

This sequence joins TRBV21-1 and TRBJ1-2; the DNA was not compared with TRBD1, the D call given in the table. TRBV21-1 is a pseudogene locus. CDR3 length equals 18 residues. The CDR3 nucleotides are TGTGCCAGCAGCAAAGCCCTTCTCCGGGACAGGGAAAGGAGAGGCTACACCTTC. Its translation is CASSKALLRDRERRGYTF.

The genes are TRBV28 and TRBJ1-1; TRBD1 agrees at 10 bases. V dropped 11 bases and J dropped 8; count of bases not matched to a gene: 8. The germline gives CDR1 MDHEN, CDR2 SYDVKM. The CDR3 loop spans 12 amino acids. CDR3 in DNA: TGTGCCGTCCCGGGACAGGGGAGGGAAGCTTTCTTT. As protein: CAVPGQGREAFF.

V usage is TRBV29-1 and J usage is TRBJ2-7; 7 positions match TRBD1. The CDR3 spans 13 residues. Germline CDR1 and CDR2: SQVTM and ANQGSEA. J lost 6 bases, V lost 7 bases, and 12 bases had no gene match. Written as DNA, the CDR3 is TGCAGCGCGGCCCAGACAGGGAGCGGCGAGCAGTACTTC. Its protein product is CSAAQTGSGEQYF.

V is TRBV27 and J is TRBJ2-7; 7 bases fit TRBD1. Per the germline V gene, CDR1 is MNHEY and CDR2 is SMNVEV (reference sequence). The CDR3 spans 14 residues. Germline trimming cut 5 bases from V and 4 bases from J; bases unmatched to any gene: 8. CDR3 coding DNA: TGTGCCAGCAGTACCCGACAGGGATTTTACGAGCAGTACTTC. Translating it yields CASSTRQGFYEQYF.

This chain links TRBV19 with TRBJ2-3, with 8 bases that match TRBD2. This CDR3 is built from 16 residues. Germline lookup yields CDR1 LNHDA and CDR2 SQIVND (reference sequence). With V trimmed by 5 bases and J by 0 bases, 7 bases remained unmatched. In DNA, the CDR3 is TGTGCCAGTAGTTACCGAAGCGGGGGTAGCACAGATACGCAGTATTTT. Translation: CASSYRSGGSTDTQYF.